The 20 T cell receptor beta chains below were found in one sample sequenced in a study of cytomegalovirus exposure and HLA in healthy donors. The PCR ran on 60 Vbeta and 13 Jbeta primers. Assay: immunoSEQ multiplex PCR; the TCRdb copy retains only in-frame clones and omits some. The sample lists about 160,000 clones, 82% seen once, with less than 1% in the top ten. Sequenced material: PBMCs. Receptors were obtained from a girl aged 2 to 10 in good health and CMV-seropositive.

Only a few counts were recorded for this clone. The J gene is TRBJ2-5, the V gene TRBV9; a weak D match, TRBD2 (7 bases). This CDR3 spans 16 amino acids. V was trimmed by 4 bases and J by 2 bases, leaving 18 bases between them. CDR1 and CDR2 (germline): SGDLS, YYNGEE. The CDR3 nucleotides are TGTGCCAGCAGCTCGAGGGGGGGAGGTCCACAAGAGACCCAGTACTTC. As protein: CASSSRGGGPQETQYF. Together with reference TRBV9 and TRBJ2-5, the CDR3 gives the full variable domain: DSGVTQTPKHLITATGQRVTLRCSPRSGDLSVYWYQQSLDQGLQFLIQYYNGEERAKGNILERFSAQQFPDLHSELNLSSLELGDSALYFCASSSRGGGPQETQYFGPGTRLLVL.

This chain joins TRBV30 and TRBJ2-7, with TRBD2 matching 14 bases. The CDR3 runs to 14 residues. The J segment lost 6 bases and the V segment lost 2 bases, leaving 3 bases of the junction unmatched. The germline gives CDR1 GTSNPN, CDR2 SVGIG (reference sequence). In nucleotides, the CDR3 is TGTGCCTGGAGTTCGACTAGCGGGAGGGCCGAGCAGTACTTC. Translating gives CAWSSTSGRAEQYF.

The chain couples TRBV5-5 to TRBJ2-7; possible D gene TRBD1, 7 bases. CDR1 is SGHKS, CDR2 YYEKEE, per germline (reference sequence). This CDR3 has 16 residues. The V end was cut by 0 bases, the J end by 0 bases, with 13 bases between. The CDR3, as DNA: TGTGCCAGCAGCTTGGGACCAGGGGGGAGCTCCTACGAGCAGTACTTC. Encoded protein: CASSLGPGGSSYEQYF.

The CDR3 nucleotides read TGTGCCAGCAGCTTGTCTAGCTCCTACGAGCAGTACTTC. Its protein is CASSLSSSYEQYF. The gene calls are TRBV5-5 and TRBJ2-7; no clear D. With 1 base removed from V and 0 bases from J, the gap between germline ends came to 5 bases. Looked up from germline, CDR1 is SGHKS and CDR2 is YYEKEE (reference sequence). The CDR3 is made up of 13 amino acids.

The chain has TRBV13 and TRBJ1-3; TRBD1 matches at 7 bases. V was clipped by 4 bases and J by 0 bases; unmatched bases: 3. In germline, CDR1 is PRHDT, CDR2 FYEKMQ (reference sequence). This CDR3 contains 15 residues. CDR3 DNA sequence: TGTGCCAGCAGCTCCAGGGGGTCCTCTGGAAACACCATATATTTT. The encoded protein is CASSSRGSSGNTIYF.

The CDR3 nucleotides read TGTGCCTGGAGAGTGTCAGGGGGGACGGGTGAGCAGTTCTTC. This sequence encodes CAWRVSGGTGEQFF. The J gene is TRBJ2-1, the V gene TRBV30, with a weak D call TRBD1 (7 bases). Germline loops: CDR1 GTSNPN, CDR2 SVGIG (reference sequence). The CDR3 has 14 amino acids. V lost 3 bases and J lost 9, with 18 bases in between. The variable domain in full, with the rest retrieved from reference TRBV30 and TRBJ2-1, is SQTIHQWPATLVQPVGSPLSLECTVEGTSNPNLYWYRQAAGRGLQLLFYSVGIGQISSEVPQNLSASRPQDRQFILSSKKLLLSDSGFYLCAWRVSGGTGEQFFGPGTRLTVL.

A word on this clone: At one end the junction does not follow the germline gene, possibly because of a read error. This rearrangement joins TRBV7-9 to TRBJ2-2; no definite D call. CDR1 is SEHNR, CDR2 FQNEAQ, per germline (reference sequence). The CDR3 is 12 amino acids. The CDR3 coding sequence is TGTTCCAGCAGCTTACAGACCGGGGAGCTGTTTTTT. Protein sequence: CSSSLQTGELFF.

A note on this clone: The junction differs from germline at one of its ends, possibly a read error. The chain couples TRBV4-1 to TRBJ2-1, with TRBD1 matching over 8 bases. Germline V gene sequence: CDR1 MGHRA, CDR2 YSYEKL. The CDR3 consists of 15 residues. This CDR3 is CASSPGDRSYSEQFF. The CDR3 DNA sequence: TGCGCCAGCAGCCCGGGGGACAGGTCCTACAGTGAGCAGTTCTTC.

The chain couples TRBV30 to TRBJ2-5; the match to TRBD1 covers 7 bases. The end of the DNA fits TRBJ2-7 better, so the J call may be wrong. This CDR3 is built from 13 residues. Germline loops: CDR1 GTSNPN, CDR2 SVGIG (reference sequence). CDR3 nucleotides: TGTGCCTGGAGTACCCCAGGGGGTTACGAGCAGTACTTC. Protein sequence: CAWSTPGGYEQYF.

The sample holds one count of this clone. The J gene is TRBJ2-7, the V gene TRBV28; 9 bases are a match to TRBD1. V gave up 2 bases and J gave up 0 bases; unmatched junction bases: 8. The CDR3 covers 17 residues. Germline V gene data show CDR1 as MDHEN and CDR2 as SYDVKM. For the CDR3, the DNA is TGTGCCAGCAGTTTACAACAGGAGGGACAGGGCTCCTACGAGCAGTACTTC. Residues: CASSLQQEGQGSYEQYF.

This clone was observed a few times. V is TRBV4-1 and J is TRBJ1-3, with D possibly being TRBD1 (6 bases). Germline CDR1 is MGHRA and CDR2 is YSYEKL. V shed 4 bases and J shed 0 bases, with 13 bases lying between them. This CDR3 spans 16 amino acids. CDR3 sequence reads: CASSLRSGDSGNTIYF. CDR3 coding DNA: TGCGCCAGCAGCCTTCGTTCAGGGGACTCTGGAAACACCATATATTTT.

This clone was picked up one time. V is TRBV13 and J is TRBJ2-1, with 7 bases fitting TRBD1. This CDR3 is 15 amino acids long. J gave up 0 bases and V 7 bases, and 6 bases lay outside the gene matches. Germline-derived CDR1 and CDR2 are PRHDT and FYEKMQ (reference sequence). CDR3 coding DNA: TGTGCCAGCAACCCTCACAGGGGCTCCTACAATGAGCAGTTCTTC. Translation gives CASNPHRGSYNEQFF.

The CDR3 protein is CSATRGNEQFF. Here the CDR3 DNA reads TGCAGCGCAACAAGGGGCAATGAGCAGTTCTTC. The V and J genes are TRBV29-1 and TRBJ2-1; D is perhaps TRBD1 (5 bases). Germline CDR1 and CDR2: SQVTM and ANQGSEA. The V and J ends lost 7 bases and 6 bases respectively, with 10 bases between them. This CDR3 is 11 amino acids long.

This chain uses TRBV5-1 with TRBJ2-1; TRBD2 matches 12 bases. Germline trimming cut 2 bases from V and 5 bases from J; bases unmatched to any gene: 8. This CDR3 contains 17 residues. Per the germline V gene, CDR1 is SGHRS and CDR2 is YFSETQ. Written as DNA, the CDR3 is TGCGCCAGCAGCTTAGTTTCTAGGACTAGCGGGGACAATGAGCAGTTCTTC. This codes for CASSLVSRTSGDNEQFF.

The gene calls are TRBV29-1 and TRBJ2-2; 9 bases fit TRBD1. Germline CDR1 SQVTM, CDR2 ANQGSEA. Trimming cost V 3 bases and J 6 bases; bases outside gene matches: 5. The CDR3 has 14 residues. Here the CDR3 reads CSVEGQGSAGELFF. CDR3 DNA: TGCAGCGTTGAGGGACAGGGATCCGCCGGGGAGCTGTTTTTT.

The rearrangement uses TRBV28 and TRBJ1-2; D not resolved. This CDR3 contains 12 residues. CDR1 is MDHEN and CDR2 is SYDVKM in the germline V gene. The germline V and J ends were trimmed by 6 bases and 2 bases, with 7 bases remaining between them. The CDR3 DNA reads as TGTGCCAGCAGCTATATCAACTATGGCTACACCTTC. It encodes CASSYINYGYTF.

This rearrangement joins TRBV30 to TRBJ2-1, with 7 bases fitting TRBD2. This CDR3 has 15 amino acids. Trimming removed 3 bases from V and 6 bases from J; junction bases left unmatched: 11. Germline CDR1 reads GTSNPN; CDR2 reads SVGIG (reference sequence). The CDR3 DNA reads as TGTGCCTGGAGCGGGGCAGCGGGACCCGGCAATGAGCAGTTCTTC. It specifies CAWSGAAGPGNEQFF.

This clone was seen once. The chain couples TRBV4-1 to TRBJ2-3; TRBD2 aligns across 11 bases. Germline V lookup: CDR1 MGHRA, CDR2 YSYEKL. Germline trimming cut 1 base from V and 5 bases from J; bases unmatched to any gene: 8. This CDR3 contains 17 residues. The DNA for the CDR3 is TGCGCCAGCAGCCAAGTCGGGACTAGCGGCTCTGTAGATACGCAGTATTTT. It is translated as CASSQVGTSGSVDTQYF.

The V call is TRBV21-1, the J call TRBJ2-7; the table gives TRBD1 as D, unverified against the DNA. TRBV21-1 corresponds to a pseudogene. This CDR3 region has 14 residues. CDR3 residues: CARTDSPRSYEQYF. The CDR3 nucleotides are TGTGCCAGGACGGACAGTCCAAGATCCTACGAGCAGTACTTC.

The chain employs TRBV27 and TRBJ1-2; 10 nucleotides line up with TRBD1. The V gene's germline CDR1 is MNHEY and CDR2 SMNVEV (reference sequence). This CDR3 region has 14 residues. V lost 0 bases to trimming and J lost 8 bases; unmatched junction nucleotides: 3. CDR3 nucleotide sequence: TGTGCCAGCAGTTTATCGGGGACAGGGGAAGGCTACACCTTC. It encodes CASSLSGTGEGYTF.